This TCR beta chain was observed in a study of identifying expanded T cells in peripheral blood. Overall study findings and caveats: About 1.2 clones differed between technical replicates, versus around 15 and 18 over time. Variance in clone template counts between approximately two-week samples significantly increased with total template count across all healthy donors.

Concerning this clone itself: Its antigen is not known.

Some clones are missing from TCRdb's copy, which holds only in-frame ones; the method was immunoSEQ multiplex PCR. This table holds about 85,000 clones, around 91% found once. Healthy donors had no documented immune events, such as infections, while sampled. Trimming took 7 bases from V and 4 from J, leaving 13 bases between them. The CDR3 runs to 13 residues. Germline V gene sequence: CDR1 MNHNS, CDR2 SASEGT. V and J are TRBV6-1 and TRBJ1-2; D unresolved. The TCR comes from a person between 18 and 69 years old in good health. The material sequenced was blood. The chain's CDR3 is CASTPDGIYGYTF. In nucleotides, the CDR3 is TGTGCCAGCACCCCGGACGGGATCTATGGCTACACCTTC.